This entry concerns a single T cell receptor beta chain. The antigen remains unidentified. This specimen belongs to a study of vaccination and CD4 T cells after COVID-19. Across the whole study: The cells in question were stimulated using overlapping spike peptides derived from SARS-CoV-2, HCoV-NL63, HCoV-OC43 and HCoV-229E.

Treatment in this sample: approximately 9-day PBMC culture with coronavirus spike peptide pools or control peptides (ViraFEST assay). From the approximately eleven-day cultures, CD4+ T cells were isolated by negative selection. Sequencing of the DNA from cultured CD4+ T cells was carried out with the Oncomine TCR Beta short-read assay. TCRdb reprocessed the PCR reads via MiXCR and lists one record per CDR3 protein. The sample lists 20,000 to 30,000 distinct CDR3 sequences, 45% to 50% seen once, with 6.1% in the top ten. The sequenced sample was CD4+ T cells from blood, cultured in vitro. The clonotype was recovered from a human donor who had recovered from COVID-19.

The CDR3 bases are TGTGCCAGCAGCCAAGCCGCGCTAGCGGGAGAGTTCTACGAGCAGTACTTC. The encoded protein is CASSQAALAGEFYEQYF. The chain carries TRBV4-2 and TRBJ2-7, with TRBD2 matching over 10 bases. Germline assignment: CDR1 LGHNA and CDR2 YNFKEQ. With 1 base clipped from V and 3 bases from J, the junction kept 9 bases outside the gene matches. This CDR3 is 17 amino acids long.